This TCR beta chain originates from a study of cytomegalovirus exposure and HLA in healthy donors. As regards this clone: The antigen is undetermined.

Amplification used 60 Vbeta primers and 13 Jbeta primers. The table came from immunoSEQ multiplex PCR; TCRdb's copy has only in-frame clones and leaves some out. The table lists about 180,000 clones, 70% to 85% of them singletons, with under 5% in the top ten. Study-level results: Relative to equally common others, HLA-associated TCR beta chains showed greater clonal expansion in a later analysis. Differences between HLA loci emerged in a later analysis of TCR association rates, with DRB1 most and HLA-C fewest.

The CDR3 runs to 13 residues. V was pared by 2 bases and J by 1 base, with 5 bases between. Germline CDR1 SGHTA, CDR2 FQGTGA. What was sequenced was PBMCs. This TCR was recovered from a man aged 18 to 29 in good health and CMV-seronegative. The rearrangement joins TRBV7-3 to TRBJ1-1; no clear D. The CDR3 DNA reads TGTGCCAGCAGCTTAGCAGGGAACACTGAAGCTTTCTTT. It translates to CASSLAGNTEAFF.